The entry that follows covers one T cell receptor (beta chain) sequence. Per the germline V gene, CDR1 is MNHNS and CDR2 is SASEGT. The V end lost 2 bases, the J end lost 0 bases, and 8 bases lay between the germline ends. The CDR3 has 14 amino acids. This sample was taken from a study of beta chain features in type 1 diabetes. Sequenced material consisted of expressed TCRB transcripts (all of the isolated RNA was reverse transcribed). Assay: immunoSEQ multiplex PCR; the TCRdb copy retains only in-frame clones and omits some. Of roughly 250,000 clones listed, 55% to 70% are singletons. The V and J genes are TRBV6-1 and TRBJ2-7; perhaps D is TRBD1 or TRBD2 (6 bases each). The sample was naive CD4+ T cells from blood. This clonotype originated in a man aged 25-45 years in good health. The CDR3 sequence: CASSERGLSYEQYF. In DNA, the CDR3 is TGTGCCAGCAGTGAACGGGGGCTCTCCTACGAGCAGTACTTC.